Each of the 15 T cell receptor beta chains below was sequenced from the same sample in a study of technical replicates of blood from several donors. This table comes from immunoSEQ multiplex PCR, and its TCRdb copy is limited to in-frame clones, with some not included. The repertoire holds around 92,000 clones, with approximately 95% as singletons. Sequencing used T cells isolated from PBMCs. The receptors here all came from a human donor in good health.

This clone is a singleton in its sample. The CDR3 DNA is TGTGCCATCAGTGAGAAGGGGTGGACTGAAGCTTTCTTT. Encoded protein: CAISEKGWTEAFF. This chain connects TRBV10-3 to TRBJ1-1; D possibly corresponds to TRBD1 (5 bases). Trimming shortened V by 2 bases and J by 5 bases, and 9 bases separated the two germline ends. Germline assignment: CDR1 ENHRY and CDR2 SYGVKD. This CDR3 region has 13 residues.

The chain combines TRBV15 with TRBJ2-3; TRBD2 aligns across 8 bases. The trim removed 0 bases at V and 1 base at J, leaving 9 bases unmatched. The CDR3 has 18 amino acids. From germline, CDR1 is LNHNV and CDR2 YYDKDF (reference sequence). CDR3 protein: CATSRDPPGRVGTDTQYF. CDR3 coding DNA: TGTGCCACCAGCAGAGATCCCCCCGGGAGGGTTGGCACAGATACGCAGTATTTT.

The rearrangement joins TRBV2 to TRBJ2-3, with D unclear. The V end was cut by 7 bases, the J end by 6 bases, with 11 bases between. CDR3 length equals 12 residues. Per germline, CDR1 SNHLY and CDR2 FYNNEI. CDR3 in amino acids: CASKFAADTQYF. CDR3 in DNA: TGTGCCAGCAAATTTGCGGCGGATACGCAGTATTTT.

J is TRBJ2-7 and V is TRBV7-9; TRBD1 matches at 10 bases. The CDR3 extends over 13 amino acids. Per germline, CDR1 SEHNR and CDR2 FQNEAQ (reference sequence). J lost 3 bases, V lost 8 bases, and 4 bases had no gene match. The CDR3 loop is CASLGTGVYEQYF. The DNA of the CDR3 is TGTGCCAGCCTCGGGACAGGGGTCTACGAGCAGTACTTC.

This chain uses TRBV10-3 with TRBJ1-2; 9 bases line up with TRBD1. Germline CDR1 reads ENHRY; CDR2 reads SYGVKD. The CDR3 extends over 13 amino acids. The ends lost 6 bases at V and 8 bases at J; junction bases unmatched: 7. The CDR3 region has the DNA TGTGCCATCAGGTTCGGGACAGGGACGGGCTACACCTTC. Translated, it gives CAIRFGTGTGYTF.

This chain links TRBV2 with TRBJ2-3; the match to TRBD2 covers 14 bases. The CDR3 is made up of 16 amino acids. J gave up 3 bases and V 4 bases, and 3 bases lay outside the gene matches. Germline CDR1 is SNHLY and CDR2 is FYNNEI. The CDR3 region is CASSVGLAGGTDTQYF. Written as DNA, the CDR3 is TGTGCCAGCAGTGTAGGACTAGCGGGGGGAACAGATACGCAGTATTTT.

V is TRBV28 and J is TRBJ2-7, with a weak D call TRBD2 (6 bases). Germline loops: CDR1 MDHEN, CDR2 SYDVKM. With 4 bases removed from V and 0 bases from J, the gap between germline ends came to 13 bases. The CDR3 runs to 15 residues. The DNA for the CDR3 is TGTGCCAGCAGTTCCCCCCTAGCGACCTCCTACGAGCAGTACTTC. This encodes CASSSPLATSYEQYF. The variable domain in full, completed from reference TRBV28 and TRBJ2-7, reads DVKVTQSSRYLVKRTGEKVFLECVQDMDHENMFWYRQDPGLGLRLIYFSYDVKMKEKGDIPEGYSVSREKKERFSLILESASTNQTSMYLCASSSPLATSYEQYFGPGTRLTVT.

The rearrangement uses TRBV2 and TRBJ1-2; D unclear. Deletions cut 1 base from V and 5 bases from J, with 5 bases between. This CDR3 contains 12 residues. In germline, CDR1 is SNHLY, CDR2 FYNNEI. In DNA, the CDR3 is TGTGCCAGCAGTGAAGGAGGGTATGGCTACACCTTC. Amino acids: CASSEGGYGYTF.

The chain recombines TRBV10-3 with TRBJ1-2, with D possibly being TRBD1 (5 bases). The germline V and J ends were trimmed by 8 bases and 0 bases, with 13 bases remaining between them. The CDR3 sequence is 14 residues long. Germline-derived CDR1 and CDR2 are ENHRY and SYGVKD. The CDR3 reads CAIGGATTNYGYTF. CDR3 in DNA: TGTGCCATCGGAGGGGCGACGACTAACTATGGCTACACCTTC.

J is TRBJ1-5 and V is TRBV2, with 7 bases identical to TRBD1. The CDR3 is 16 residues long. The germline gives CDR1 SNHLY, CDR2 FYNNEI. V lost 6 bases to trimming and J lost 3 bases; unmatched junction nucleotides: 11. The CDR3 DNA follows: TGTGCCAGCAGATTGACTCAGGGGGTATACAATCAGCCCCAGCATTTT. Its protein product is CASRLTQGVYNQPQHF.

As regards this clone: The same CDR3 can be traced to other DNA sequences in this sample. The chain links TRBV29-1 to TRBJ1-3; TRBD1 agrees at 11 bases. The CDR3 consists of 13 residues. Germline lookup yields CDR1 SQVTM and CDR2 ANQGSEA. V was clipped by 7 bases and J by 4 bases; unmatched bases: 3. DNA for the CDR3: TGCAGCGCTCGGGACAGGGGGGGAAACACCATATATTTT. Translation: CSARDRGGNTIYF.

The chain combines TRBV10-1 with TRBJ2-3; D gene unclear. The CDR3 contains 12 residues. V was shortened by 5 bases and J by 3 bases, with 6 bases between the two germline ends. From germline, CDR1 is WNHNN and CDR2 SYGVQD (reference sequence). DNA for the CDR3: TGCGCCAGCAGTACCGGGACAGATACGCAGTATTTT. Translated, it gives CASSTGTDTQYF.

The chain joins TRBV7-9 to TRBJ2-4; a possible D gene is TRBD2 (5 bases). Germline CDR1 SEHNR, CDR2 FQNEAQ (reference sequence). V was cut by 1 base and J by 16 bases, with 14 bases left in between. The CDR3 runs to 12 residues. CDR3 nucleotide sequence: TGTGCCAGCAGCTTAGGGCCCAGTGGGAGTTACTTC. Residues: CASSLGPSGSYF.

The CDR3 loop reads CASSIVAEDSYEQYF. CDR3 sequence (DNA): TGTGCCAGTAGTATAGTAGCGGAGGACTCCTACGAGCAGTACTTC. This chain joins TRBV19 and TRBJ2-7; a weak D match, TRBD2 (6 bases). Germline loops: CDR1 LNHDA, CDR2 SQIVND (reference sequence). The CDR3 spans 15 residues. Trimming pared 1 base from V and 0 bases from J, leaving 10 bases between.

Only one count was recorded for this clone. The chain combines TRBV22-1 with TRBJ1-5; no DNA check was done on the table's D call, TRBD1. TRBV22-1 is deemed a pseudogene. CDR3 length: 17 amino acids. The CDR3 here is CPGSARSGQPFNQPQHF. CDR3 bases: TGTCCTGGGAGCGCACGTTCGGGACAGCCCTTCAATCAGCCCCAGCATTTT.